What follows is one T cell receptor beta chain and its context. Its antigen remains unknown. CDR1 is LGHDT, CDR2 YNNKEL, per germline (reference sequence). CDR3 length: 13 residues. With 4 bases removed from V and 3 bases from J, the gap between germline ends came to 10 bases. This specimen comes from a study of T cell responses to AZD1222 COVID-19 vaccine. The study's findings and limits: Donors in the cohort were predominantly white British and more often female, and clonal diversity was possibly underestimated.

Sequenced by immunoSEQ multiplex PCR; TCRdb stores in-frame clones only, minus some. The sample yields some 120,000 clones, about 89% seen once. Sample: peripheral blood, taken 28 days after the second AZD1222 dose. The chain has TRBV3-1 (or the pseudogene TRBV3-2) and TRBJ2-7; D call uncertain. This receptor was identified in an adult who received the AZD1222 COVID-19 vaccine. The CDR3 protein is CASSRPEFYEQYF. The CDR3 DNA reads TGTGCCAGCAGCCGACCGGAGTTCTACGAGCAGTACTTC.